A single sample is the source of the 27 T cell receptor beta chains below, sequenced in a study of OX40 agonist ivuxolimab in advanced cancers. TCRdb keeps only in-frame clones here, not all; method: immunoSEQ multiplex PCR. The profile covers fewer than 50,000 clones, with more than 70% appearing a single time and roughly 0.53% taken by the ten largest. This sample comprised CD4+ or CD8+ T cells sorted from blood, obtained in a trial of the OX40 agonist ivuxolimab. These receptors all stem from an adult with an advanced solid tumor such as melanoma, head and neck, liver or kidney cancer.

For the CDR3, the DNA is TGTGCCAGCCGGACCCACTTTAACACCGGGGAGCTGTTTTTT. The encoded protein is CASRTHFNTGELFF. The chain has TRBV7-2 and TRBJ2-2; D unresolved. Trimming pared 8 bases from V and 2 bases from J, leaving 12 bases between. The germline V gene encodes CDR1 SGHTA and CDR2 FQGNSA. The CDR3 totals 14 residues.

V gene TRBV2 combines with J gene TRBJ1-2; D is perhaps TRBD1 (6 bases). Trimming left V 2 bases short and J 6 bases short, with 10 bases between. CDR1 is SNHLY and CDR2 is FYNNEI in the germline V gene. This CDR3 is 13 amino acids long. CDR3 in amino acids: CASSETQGNGYTF. In DNA, the CDR3 is TGTGCCAGCAGTGAAACGCAGGGGAATGGCTACACCTTC.

The chain carries TRBV11-3 and TRBJ2-7; D tentatively fits TRBD1 or TRBD2 (5 bases each). In germline, CDR1 is SGHNT, CDR2 YENEEA. The CDR3 is 17 amino acids. Trimming cost V 4 bases and J 7 bases, with 26 bases left between them. The chain's CDR3 is CASSYRDRGWSSGEQYF. The CDR3 DNA reads TGTGCCAGCAGCTACCGGGATCGGGGCTGGTCCTCTGGGGAGCAGTACTTC.

The chain has TRBV10-3 and TRBJ2-3; TRBD2 aligns across 11 bases. CDR1 and CDR2 from the germline V gene are ENHRY and SYGVKD. Unmatched junction bases numbered 5, after V lost 2 bases and J lost 4 bases. The CDR3 covers 16 residues. CDR3 protein: CAISEISGGAADTQYF. DNA of the CDR3: TGTGCCATCAGTGAGATTAGCGGGGGGGCCGCAGATACGCAGTATTTT.

A single count supports this clone. This sample also contains other DNA sequences that code for the same CDR3. The rearrangement joins TRBV11-3 to TRBJ2-7, with TRBD1 matching 7 bases. The CDR3 extends over 14 amino acids. CDR1 is SGHNT and CDR2 is YENEEA in the germline V gene. Germline trimming cut 4 bases from V and 2 bases from J; bases unmatched to any gene: 5. Written as DNA, the CDR3 is TGTGCCAGCAGCTCCAGACAGGGAACCTACGAGCAGTACTTC. As protein: CASSSRQGTYEQYF.

This chain uses TRBV5-1 with TRBJ1-1; 7 bases align to TRBD1. The trim removed 3 bases at V and 3 bases at J, leaving 8 bases unmatched. The CDR3 runs to 15 residues. Germline V gene lookup returns CDR1 SGHRS and CDR2 YFSETQ. The DNA of the CDR3 is TGCGCCAGCAGCTCACAGGGGACCGCAGACACTGAAGCTTTCTTT. It translates to CASSSQGTADTEAFF.

The chain uses TRBV11-2 and TRBJ2-2, with a weak D call TRBD2 (7 bases). Trimming took off 4 bases at V and 0 bases at J, with 15 bases between the two ends. The germline V gene has CDR1 SGHAT and CDR2 FQNNGV. CDR3 length: 17 residues. CDR3 nucleotides: TGTGCCAGCAGCTGGAGGGGAGGGGGTCCGAACACCGGGGAGCTGTTTTTT. Amino acid sequence: CASSWRGGGPNTGELFF. Using reference TRBV11-2 and TRBJ2-2 for the parts outside the CDR3, the full variable domain is EAGVAQSPRYKIIEKRQSVAFWCNPISGHATLYWYQQILGQGPKLLIQFQNNGVVDDSQLPKDRFSAERLKGVDSTLKIQPAKLEDSAVYLCASSWRGGGPNTGELFFGEGSRLTVL.

The chain joins TRBV11-3 to TRBJ2-2; TRBD1 matches at 9 bases. CDR1 is SGHNT and CDR2 is YENEEA in the germline V gene. The J segment lost 3 bases and the V segment lost 4 bases, leaving 12 bases of the junction unmatched. The CDR3 length is 18 residues. The CDR3 spells CASSSGTGRGDDTGELFF. The CDR3 DNA reads as TGTGCCAGCAGCTCAGGGACAGGGAGAGGTGATGACACCGGGGAGCTGTTTTTT.

The chain couples TRBV5-4 to TRBJ1-1; D may be TRBD1 (6 bases). V was trimmed by 3 bases and J by 4 bases, leaving 16 bases between them. CDR1 is SGHNT and CDR2 is YYREEE in the germline V gene (reference sequence). The CDR3 covers 15 residues. The CDR3 region is CASSSRGGGTTEAFF. The CDR3 region has the DNA TGTGCCAGCAGCTCCCGGGGAGGGGGGACCACTGAAGCTTTCTTT.

The CDR3 DNA reads TGCGCCAGCAGCTTGGTTTCAGGGTATGGCTACACCTTC. Translated: CASSLVSGYGYTF. The gene calls are TRBV5-1 and TRBJ1-2; possibly TRBD1 for D (5 bases). The CDR3 is 13 residues long. Between the trimmed V and J ends, which lost 0 bases and 5 bases, there was a span of 8 bases. Germline V lookup: CDR1 SGHRS, CDR2 YFSETQ.

This chain connects TRBV5-4 to TRBJ1-3; D remains unclear. CDR3 length equals 16 residues. The V gene's germline CDR1 is SGHNT and CDR2 YYREEE (reference sequence). V dropped 0 bases and J dropped 1 base, with 11 bases sitting between them. The CDR3 protein is CASSLGSGPSGNTIYF. The CDR3 bases are TGTGCCAGCAGCTTGGGTTCGGGTCCTTCTGGAAACACCATATATTTT.

The CDR3 DNA follows: TGTGCCAGTAGTATGAACCTAGCGGGGAGTCGGTACGAGCAGTACTTC. It yields the protein CASSMNLAGSRYEQYF. The genes are TRBV19 and TRBJ2-7; 9 positions agree with TRBD2. With V trimmed by 3 bases and J by 4 bases, 10 bases remained unmatched. The CDR3 sequence is 16 residues long. Germline values: CDR1 LNHDA, CDR2 SQIVND (reference sequence).

This rearrangement joins TRBV5-1 to TRBJ2-7; perhaps TRBD1 as D (6 bases). This CDR3 contains 14 residues. Per the germline V gene, CDR1 is SGHRS and CDR2 is YFSETQ. V was shortened by 3 bases and J by 5 bases, with 15 bases between the two germline ends. CDR3 loop: CASSSSGGVNEQYF. The CDR3 DNA reads as TGCGCCAGCAGCTCGAGTGGGGGCGTCAACGAGCAGTACTTC.

The chain carries TRBV11-2 and TRBJ2-1, with D tentatively TRBD1 (6 bases). The germline V gene encodes CDR1 SGHAT and CDR2 FQNNGV. V lost 0 bases and J lost 3, with 12 bases in between. The CDR3 contains 16 residues. Here the CDR3 DNA reads TGTGCCAGCAGCTTAGATTTGGACAGTTTCTACAATGAGCAGTTCTTC. Translating it yields CASSLDLDSFYNEQFF.

The V and J genes are TRBV5-1 and TRBJ1-3; the D is unclear. Looked up from germline, CDR1 is SGHRS and CDR2 is YFSETQ. V lost 2 bases and J lost 2, with 11 bases in between. This CDR3 comprises 15 residues. CDR3 loop: CASSFAPAPGNTIYF. Here the CDR3 DNA reads TGCGCCAGCAGCTTCGCTCCCGCCCCTGGAAACACCATATATTTT.

This chain connects TRBV2 to TRBJ2-2, with TRBD2 identical over 8 bases. CDR1 and CDR2 (germline): SNHLY, FYNNEI. The CDR3 spans 16 residues. Unmatched junction bases numbered 8, after V lost 5 bases and J lost 3 bases. The DNA for the CDR3 is TGTGCCAGCAGTCCCACTAGCGGTTGGTACACCGGGGAGCTGTTTTTT. As protein: CASSPTSGWYTGELFF.

The gene calls are TRBV11-2 and TRBJ2-6; maybe TRBD2 (6 bases). The germline CDR1 and CDR2 sequences are SGHAT and FQNNGV. This CDR3 region has 16 residues. V shed 5 bases and J shed 0 bases, with 11 bases lying between them. The CDR3 region is CASSPEGYSGANVLTF. The CDR3 DNA follows: TGTGCCAGCAGCCCGGAGGGGTACTCTGGGGCCAACGTCCTGACTTTC.

This sequence joins TRBV7-3 and TRBJ2-1, with TRBD2 matching over 7 bases. Germline CDR1 reads SGHTA; CDR2 reads FQGTGA. The junction had 6 bases not matched to a gene; V was cut back by 5 bases and J by 5 bases. This CDR3 has 14 amino acids. The CDR3 loop reads CASSAAGTNNEQFF. The CDR3 coding sequence is TGTGCCAGCAGCGCGGCCGGGACTAACAATGAGCAGTTCTTC.

This chain links TRBV5-4 with TRBJ1-2; no firm D call. Per the germline V gene, CDR1 is SGHNT and CDR2 is YYREEE (reference sequence). Trimming removed 3 bases from V and 0 bases from J, with 9 bases in between. This CDR3 contains 14 residues. The CDR3 DNA follows: TGTGCCAGCAGCTCCAGGACCCCTAACTATGGCTACACCTTC. Amino acid sequence: CASSSRTPNYGYTF.

The CDR3: CASSPRRQTGAGYNSPLHF. CDR3 nucleotide sequence: TGTGCCAGCAGCCCCCGGCGGCAGACAGGGGCCGGCTATAATTCACCCCTCCACTTT. V usage is TRBV7-2 and J usage is TRBJ1-6; TRBD1 matches at 8 bases. Germline V CDR1 and CDR2: SGHTA, FQGNSA. There are 19 residues in the CDR3. V lost 5 bases and J lost 3; bases outside the gene matches: 15.

The chain is built from TRBV7-9 and TRBJ1-5; D gene unclear. The ends were cut back, 5 bases at V and 3 bases at J, with 11 bases in the middle. The germline V gene has CDR1 SEHNR and CDR2 FQNEAQ (reference sequence). The CDR3 covers 14 residues. CDR3 sequence: CASSPLSYNQPQHF. The DNA for the CDR3 is TGTGCCAGCAGCCCCCTAAGCTACAATCAGCCCCAGCATTTT.

This clone was counted once. The CDR3: CASSAPQGNNYGYTF. As DNA, the CDR3 is TGTGCCAGCAGCGCCCCTCAGGGTAATAACTATGGCTACACCTTC. This sequence joins TRBV5-4 and TRBJ1-2; perhaps TRBD1 as D (5 bases). The ends were cut back, 4 bases at V and 1 base at J, with 14 bases in the middle. Germline-derived CDR1 and CDR2 are SGHNT and YYREEE (reference sequence). The CDR3 loop spans 15 amino acids.

The chain links TRBV19 to TRBJ1-3, with 8 bases fitting TRBD1. Germline trimming cut 3 bases from V and 4 bases from J; bases unmatched to any gene: 2. The CDR3 covers 14 residues. The germline CDR1 and CDR2 sequences are LNHDA and SQIVND (reference sequence). The CDR3 DNA is TGTGCCAGTAGTATCCAGGGGGCAGGAAACACCATATATTTT. Protein product: CASSIQGAGNTIYF.

The chain combines TRBV7-8 with TRBJ2-2; a possible D gene is TRBD2 (7 bases). CDR3 length equals 15 residues. The germline V gene has CDR1 SGHVS and CDR2 FQNEAQ. V dropped 1 base and J dropped 5 bases, with 11 bases sitting between them. CDR3 DNA: TGTGCCAGCAGCTTAGAGGGGGGGAGGACCGGGGAGCTGTTTTTT. It encodes CASSLEGGRTGELFF. The entire variable domain, with the rest obtained from reference TRBV7-8 and TRBJ2-2, is as follows: GAGVSQSPRYKVAKRGQDVALRCDPISGHVSLFWYQQALGQGPEFLTYFQNEAQLDKSGLPSDRFFAERPEGSVSTLKIQRTQQEDSAVYLCASSLEGGRTGELFFGEGSRLTVL.

V and J are TRBV6-5 and TRBJ1-5, with TRBD1 matching over 9 bases. V gave up 4 bases and J gave up 4 bases; unmatched junction bases: 8. Germline assignment: CDR1 MNHEY and CDR2 SVGAGI. The CDR3 consists of 16 residues. The CDR3 protein is CASSSIQGAGNQPQHF. The CDR3 DNA follows: TGTGCCAGCAGTTCGATACAGGGGGCGGGAAATCAGCCCCAGCATTTT.

The chain recombines TRBV19 with TRBJ1-6; D may be TRBD1 (6 bases). Deletions cut 3 bases from V and 5 bases from J, with 14 bases between. The CDR3 contains 16 residues. The germline V gene encodes CDR1 LNHDA and CDR2 SQIVND (reference sequence). CDR3 sequence: CASSIRSGANNSPLHF. The CDR3 DNA reads as TGTGCCAGTAGTATTCGTTCAGGGGCAAATAATTCACCCCTCCACTTT.

This clone was seen a single time. V gene TRBV5-1 combines with J gene TRBJ1-3; weak D call: TRBD1 (5 bases). The CDR3 has 14 amino acids. The V end lost 0 bases, the J end lost 1 base, and 5 bases lay between the germline ends. CDR1 and CDR2 (germline): SGHRS, YFSETQ. CDR3 in DNA: TGCGCCAGCAGCTTGGGGGGGTCTGGAAACACCATATATTTT. This encodes CASSLGGSGNTIYF. Full variable domain (outside the CDR3, taken from reference TRBV5-1 and TRBJ1-3): KAGVTQTPRYLIKTRGQQVTLSCSPISGHRSVSWYQQTPGQGLQFLFEYFSETQRNKGNFPGRFSGRQFSNSRSEMNVSTLELGDSALYLCASSLGGSGNTIYFGEGSWLTVV.